Described below is a single T cell receptor beta chain sequence and its context. The antigen remains undetermined. The source of the sample is a study of cytomegalovirus exposure and HLA in healthy donors. CDR3 length equals 15 residues. Trimming took 1 base from V and 6 from J; bases not matched to a gene: 7. Germline V gene sequence: CDR1 SGHRS, CDR2 YFSETQ. Study results and limitations: The authors later linked a missense DCLRE1C variant to TCR beta V- and J-gene trimming. About 180 TCR beta chains were listed as cytomegalovirus-associated. Within an earlier analysis, most TCR beta V segments proved productive either about 87% or about 30% of the time.

The PCR made use of 60 Vbeta and 13 Jbeta primers. Sequencing used immunoSEQ multiplex PCR; TCRdb keeps in-frame clones, though not all of them. Its table lists about 96,000 clones. This rearrangement joins TRBV5-1 to TRBJ1-5; 7 nucleotides line up with TRBD1. Sequenced sample: PBMCs. This clonotype was obtained from a woman in her twenties or thirties in good health and CMV-seronegative. Here the CDR3 reads CASSLTGRQGQPQHF. CDR3 sequence (DNA): TGCGCCAGCAGCTTGACGGGCAGACAGGGTCAGCCCCAGCATTTT.